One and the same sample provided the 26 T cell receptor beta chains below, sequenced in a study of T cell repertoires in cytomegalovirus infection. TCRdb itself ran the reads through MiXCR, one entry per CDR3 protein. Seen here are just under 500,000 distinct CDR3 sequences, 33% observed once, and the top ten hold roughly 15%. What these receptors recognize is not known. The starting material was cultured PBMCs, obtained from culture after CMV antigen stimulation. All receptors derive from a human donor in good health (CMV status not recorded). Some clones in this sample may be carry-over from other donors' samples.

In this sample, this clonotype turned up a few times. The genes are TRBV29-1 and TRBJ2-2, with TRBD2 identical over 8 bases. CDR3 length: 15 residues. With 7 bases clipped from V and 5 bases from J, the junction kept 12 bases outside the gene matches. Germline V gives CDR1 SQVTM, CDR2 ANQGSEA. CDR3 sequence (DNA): TGCAGCGCTCGGGCCGGAGCGGGAGTAACCGGGGAGCTGTTTTTT. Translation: CSARAGAGVTGELFF.

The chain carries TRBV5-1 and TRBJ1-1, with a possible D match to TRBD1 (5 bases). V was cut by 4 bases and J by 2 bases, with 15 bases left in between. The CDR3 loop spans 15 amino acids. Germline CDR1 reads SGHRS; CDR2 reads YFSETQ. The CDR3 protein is CASSRRGGANTEAFF. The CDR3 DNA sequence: TGCGCCAGCAGCAGACGGGGAGGGGCTAACACTGAAGCTTTCTTT.

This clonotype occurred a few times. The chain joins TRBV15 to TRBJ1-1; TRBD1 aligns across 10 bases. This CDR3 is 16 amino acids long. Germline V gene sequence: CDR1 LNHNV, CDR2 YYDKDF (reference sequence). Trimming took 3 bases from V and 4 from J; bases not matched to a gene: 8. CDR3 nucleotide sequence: TGTGCCACCAGCAGTGGGGACAGGGGCTTTGGCACTGAAGCTTTCTTT. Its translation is CATSSGDRGFGTEAFF.

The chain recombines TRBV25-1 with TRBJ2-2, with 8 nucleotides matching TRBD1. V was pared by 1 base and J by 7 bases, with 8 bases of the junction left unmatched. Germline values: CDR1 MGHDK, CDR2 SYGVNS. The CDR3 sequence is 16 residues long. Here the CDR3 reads CASSEWGQGTGGELFF. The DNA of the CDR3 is TGTGCCAGCAGTGAATGGGGGCAGGGGACAGGCGGGGAGCTGTTTTTT.

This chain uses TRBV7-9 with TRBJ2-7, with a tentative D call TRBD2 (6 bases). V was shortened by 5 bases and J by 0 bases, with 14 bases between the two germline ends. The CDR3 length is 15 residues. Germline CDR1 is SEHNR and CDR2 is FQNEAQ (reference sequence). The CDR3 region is CASSPIGGPSYEQYF. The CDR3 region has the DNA TGTGCCAGCAGCCCCATCGGGGGACCCTCCTACGAGCAGTACTTC.

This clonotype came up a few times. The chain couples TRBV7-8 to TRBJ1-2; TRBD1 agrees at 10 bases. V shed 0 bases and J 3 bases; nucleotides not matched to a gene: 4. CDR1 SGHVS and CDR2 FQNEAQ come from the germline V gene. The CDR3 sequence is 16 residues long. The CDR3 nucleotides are TGTGCCAGCAGCTTAGCAAGGGACAGGGGCCACTATGGCTACACCTTC. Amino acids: CASSLARDRGHYGYTF.

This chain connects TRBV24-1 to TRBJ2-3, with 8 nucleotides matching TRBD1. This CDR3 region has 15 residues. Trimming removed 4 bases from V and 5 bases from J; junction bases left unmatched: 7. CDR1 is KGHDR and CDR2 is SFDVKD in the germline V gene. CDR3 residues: CATSEIDRGGDTQYF. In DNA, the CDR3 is TGTGCCACCAGTGAAATCGACAGGGGAGGAGATACGCAGTATTTT.

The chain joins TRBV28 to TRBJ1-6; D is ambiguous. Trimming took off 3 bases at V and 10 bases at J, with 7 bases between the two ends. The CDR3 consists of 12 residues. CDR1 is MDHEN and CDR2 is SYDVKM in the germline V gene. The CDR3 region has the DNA TGTGCCAGCAGTTTCCCATGGTCACCCCTCCACTTT. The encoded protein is CASSFPWSPLHF. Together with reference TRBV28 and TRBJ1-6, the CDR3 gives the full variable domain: DVKVTQSSRYLVKRTGEKVFLECVQDMDHENMFWYRQDPGLGLRLIYFSYDVKMKEKGDIPEGYSVSREKKERFSLILESASTNQTSMYLCASSFPWSPLHFGNGTRLTVT.

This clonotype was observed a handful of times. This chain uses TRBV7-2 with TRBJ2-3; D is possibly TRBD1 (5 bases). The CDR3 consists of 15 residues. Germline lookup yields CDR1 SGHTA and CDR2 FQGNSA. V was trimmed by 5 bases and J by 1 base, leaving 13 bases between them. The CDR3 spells CASSLRVMGTDTQYF. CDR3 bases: TGTGCCAGCAGCCTCAGGGTGATGGGCACAGATACGCAGTATTTT.

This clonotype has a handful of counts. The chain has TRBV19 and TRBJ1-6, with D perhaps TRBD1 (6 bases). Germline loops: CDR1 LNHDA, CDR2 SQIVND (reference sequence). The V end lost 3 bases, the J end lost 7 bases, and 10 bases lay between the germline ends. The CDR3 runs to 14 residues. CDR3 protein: CASSINGGNSPLHF. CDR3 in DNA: TGTGCCAGTAGTATTAACGGGGGCAATTCACCCCTCCACTTT.

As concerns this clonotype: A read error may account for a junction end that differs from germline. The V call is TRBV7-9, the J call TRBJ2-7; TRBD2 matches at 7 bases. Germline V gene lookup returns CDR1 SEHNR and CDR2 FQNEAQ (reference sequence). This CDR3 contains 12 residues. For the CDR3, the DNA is TGTGCCAGCAGCTTAGATGCTGCGGGAGCTCGGTTC. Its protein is CASSLDAAGARF. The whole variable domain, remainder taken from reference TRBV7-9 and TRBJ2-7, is DTGVSQNPRHKITKRGQNVTFRCDPISEHNRLYWYRQTLGQGPEFLTYFQNEAQLEKSRLLSDRFSAERPKGSFSTLEIQRTEQGDSAMYLCASSLDAAGARFGPGTRLTVT.

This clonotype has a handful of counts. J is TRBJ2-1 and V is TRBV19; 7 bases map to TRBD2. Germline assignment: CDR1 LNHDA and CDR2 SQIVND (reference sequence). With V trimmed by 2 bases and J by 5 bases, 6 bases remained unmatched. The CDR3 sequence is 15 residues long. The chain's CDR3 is CASSIRQRDHNEQFF. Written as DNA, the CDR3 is TGTGCCAGTAGTATAAGACAGCGGGACCACAATGAGCAGTTCTTC.

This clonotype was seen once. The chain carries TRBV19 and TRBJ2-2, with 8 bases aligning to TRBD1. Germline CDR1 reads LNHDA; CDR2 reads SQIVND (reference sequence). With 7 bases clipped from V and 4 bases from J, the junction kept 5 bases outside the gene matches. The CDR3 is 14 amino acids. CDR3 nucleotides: TGTGCCAGTAAAGACAGGGGACTCACCGGGGAGCTGTTTTTT. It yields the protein CASKDRGLTGELFF.

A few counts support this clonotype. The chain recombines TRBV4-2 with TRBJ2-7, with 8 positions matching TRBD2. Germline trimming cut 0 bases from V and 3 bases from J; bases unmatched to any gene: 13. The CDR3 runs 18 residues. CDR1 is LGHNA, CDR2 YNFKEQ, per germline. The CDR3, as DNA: TGTGCCAGCAGCCAAGATTTGAGTCTGGGACTAGTCAACTACGAGCAGTACTTC. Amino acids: CASSQDLSLGLVNYEQYF.

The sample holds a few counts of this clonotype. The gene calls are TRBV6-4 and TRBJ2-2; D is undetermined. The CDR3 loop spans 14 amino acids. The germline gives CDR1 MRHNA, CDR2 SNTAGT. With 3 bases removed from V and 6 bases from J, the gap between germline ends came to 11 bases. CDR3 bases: TGTGCCAGCAGTGAGCAAGGAAGTGCCGGGGAGCTGTTTTTT. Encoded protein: CASSEQGSAGELFF.

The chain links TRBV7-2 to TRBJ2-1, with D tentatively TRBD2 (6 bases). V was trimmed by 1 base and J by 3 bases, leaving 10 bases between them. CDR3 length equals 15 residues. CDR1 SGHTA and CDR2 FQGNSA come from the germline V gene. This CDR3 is CASSLVPSDYNEQFF. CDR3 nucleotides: TGTGCCAGCAGCTTAGTGCCTAGCGACTACAATGAGCAGTTCTTC.

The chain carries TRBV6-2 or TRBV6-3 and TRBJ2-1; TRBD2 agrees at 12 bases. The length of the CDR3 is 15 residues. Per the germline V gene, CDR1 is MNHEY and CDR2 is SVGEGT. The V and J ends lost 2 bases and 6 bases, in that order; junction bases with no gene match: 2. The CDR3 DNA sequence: TGTGCCAGCAGTTACGGACTAGCGGGACTCAATGAGCAGTTCTTC. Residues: CASSYGLAGLNEQFF.

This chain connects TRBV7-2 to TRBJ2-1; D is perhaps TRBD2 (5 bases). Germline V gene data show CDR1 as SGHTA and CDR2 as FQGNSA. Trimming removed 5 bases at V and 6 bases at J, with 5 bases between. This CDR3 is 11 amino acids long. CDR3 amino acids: CASSAGNEQFF. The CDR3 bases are TGTGCCAGCAGCGCGGGCAATGAGCAGTTCTTC.

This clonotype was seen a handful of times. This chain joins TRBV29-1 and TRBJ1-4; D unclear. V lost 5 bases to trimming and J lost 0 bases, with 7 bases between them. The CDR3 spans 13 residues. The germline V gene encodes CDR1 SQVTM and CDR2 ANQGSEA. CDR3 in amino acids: CSVSHATNEKLFF. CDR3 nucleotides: TGCAGCGTTTCTCACGCAACTAATGAAAAACTGTTTTTT.

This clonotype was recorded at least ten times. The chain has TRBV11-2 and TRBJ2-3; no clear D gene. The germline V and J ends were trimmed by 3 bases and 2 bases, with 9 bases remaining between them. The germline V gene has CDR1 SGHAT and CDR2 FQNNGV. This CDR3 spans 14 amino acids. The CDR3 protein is CASSLSSYTDTQYF. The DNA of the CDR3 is TGTGCCAGCAGCTTGAGCAGTTACACAGATACGCAGTATTTT.

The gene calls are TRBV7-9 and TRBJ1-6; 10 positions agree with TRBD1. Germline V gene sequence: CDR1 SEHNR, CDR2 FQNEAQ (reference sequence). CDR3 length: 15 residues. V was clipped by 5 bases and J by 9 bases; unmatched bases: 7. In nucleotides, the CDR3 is TGTGCCAGCAGCCTGCCGGGACAGGGGTCTTCACCCCTCCACTTT. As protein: CASSLPGQGSSPLHF. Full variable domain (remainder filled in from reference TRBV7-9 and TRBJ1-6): DTGVSQNPRHKITKRGQNVTFRCDPISEHNRLYWYRQTLGQGPEFLTYFQNEAQLEKSRLLSDRFSAERPKGSFSTLEIQRTEQGDSAMYLCASSLPGQGSSPLHFGNGTRLTVT.

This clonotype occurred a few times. The CDR3 DNA follows: TGCAGTGCTAGGGGGGGGGCTAGCGGGAGCTCCTACAATGAGCAGTTCTTC. This sequence encodes CSARGGASGSSYNEQFF. The chain couples TRBV20-1 to TRBJ2-1; 10 nucleotides agree with TRBD2. CDR1 is DFQATT, CDR2 SNEGSKA, per germline (reference sequence). V lost 3 bases, J lost 0 bases, and 8 bases stayed unmatched. This CDR3 is built from 17 residues.

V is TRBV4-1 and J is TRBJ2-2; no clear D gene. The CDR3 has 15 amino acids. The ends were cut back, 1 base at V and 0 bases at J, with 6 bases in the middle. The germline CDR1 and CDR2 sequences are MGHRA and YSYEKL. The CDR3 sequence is CASSQVLSNTGELFF. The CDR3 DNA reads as TGCGCCAGCAGCCAAGTGTTATCGAACACCGGGGAGCTGTTTTTT.

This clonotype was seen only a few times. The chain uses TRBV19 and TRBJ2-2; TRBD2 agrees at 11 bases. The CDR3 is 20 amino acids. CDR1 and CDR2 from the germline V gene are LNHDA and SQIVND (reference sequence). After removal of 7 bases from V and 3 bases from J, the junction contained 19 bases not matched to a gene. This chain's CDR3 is CASTALAGGTRTLHTGELFF. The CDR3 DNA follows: TGTGCCAGTACGGCGCTAGCGGGAGGAACCCGCACATTACACACCGGGGAGCTGTTTTTT. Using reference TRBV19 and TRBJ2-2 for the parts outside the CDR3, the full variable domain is DGGITQSPKYLFRKEGQNVTLSCEQNLNHDAMYWYRQDPGQGLRLIYYSQIVNDFQKGDIAEGYSVSREKKESFPLTVTSAQKNPTAFYLCASTALAGGTRTLHTGELFFGEGSRLTVL.

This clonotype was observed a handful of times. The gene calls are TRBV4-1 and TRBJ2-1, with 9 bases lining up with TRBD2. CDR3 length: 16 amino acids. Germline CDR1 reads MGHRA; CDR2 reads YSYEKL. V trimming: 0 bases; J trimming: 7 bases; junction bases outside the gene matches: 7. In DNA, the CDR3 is TGCGCCAGCAGCCAAGAGGGAGCGCTAGCGGGGAATGAGCAGTTCTTC. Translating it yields CASSQEGALAGNEQFF.

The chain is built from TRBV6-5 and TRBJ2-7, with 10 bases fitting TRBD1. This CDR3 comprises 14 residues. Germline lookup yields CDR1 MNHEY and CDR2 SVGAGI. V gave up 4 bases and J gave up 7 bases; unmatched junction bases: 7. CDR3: CASSSGQGYSEQYF. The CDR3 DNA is TGTGCCAGCAGTTCGGGACAGGGGTACTCGGAGCAGTACTTC.